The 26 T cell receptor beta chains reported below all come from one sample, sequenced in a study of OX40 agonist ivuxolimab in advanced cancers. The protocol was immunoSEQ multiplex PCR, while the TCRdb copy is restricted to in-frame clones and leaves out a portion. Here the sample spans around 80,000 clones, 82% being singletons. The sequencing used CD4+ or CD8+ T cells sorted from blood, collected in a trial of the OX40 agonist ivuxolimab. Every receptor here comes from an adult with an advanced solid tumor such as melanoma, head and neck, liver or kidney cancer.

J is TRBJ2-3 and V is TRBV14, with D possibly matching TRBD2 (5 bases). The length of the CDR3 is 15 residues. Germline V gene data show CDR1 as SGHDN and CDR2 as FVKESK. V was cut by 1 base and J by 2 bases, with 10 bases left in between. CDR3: CASSQVGLPTDTQYF. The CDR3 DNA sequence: TGTGCCAGCAGCCAAGTCGGACTCCCCACAGATACGCAGTATTTT.

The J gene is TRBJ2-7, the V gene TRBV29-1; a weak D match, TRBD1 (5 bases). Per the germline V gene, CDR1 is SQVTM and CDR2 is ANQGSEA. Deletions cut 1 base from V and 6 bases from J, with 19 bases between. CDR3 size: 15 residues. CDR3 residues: CSVEGAAGSASEQYF. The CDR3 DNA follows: TGCAGCGTTGAAGGCGCGGCAGGGTCGGCATCCGAGCAGTACTTC.

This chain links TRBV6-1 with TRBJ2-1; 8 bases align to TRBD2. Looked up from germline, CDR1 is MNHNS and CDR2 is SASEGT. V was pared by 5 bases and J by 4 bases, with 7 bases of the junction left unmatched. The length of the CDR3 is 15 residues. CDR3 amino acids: CASSKREPPYNEQFF. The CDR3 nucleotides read TGTGCCAGCAGTAAGCGGGAGCCCCCTTACAATGAGCAGTTCTTC.

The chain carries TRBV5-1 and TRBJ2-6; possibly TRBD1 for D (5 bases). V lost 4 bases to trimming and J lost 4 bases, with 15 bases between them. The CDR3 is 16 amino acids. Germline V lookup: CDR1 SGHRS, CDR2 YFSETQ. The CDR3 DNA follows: TGCGCCAGCAGCCCTCAAGGACACTCGGGGGCCAACGTCCTGACTTTC. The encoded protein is CASSPQGHSGANVLTF.

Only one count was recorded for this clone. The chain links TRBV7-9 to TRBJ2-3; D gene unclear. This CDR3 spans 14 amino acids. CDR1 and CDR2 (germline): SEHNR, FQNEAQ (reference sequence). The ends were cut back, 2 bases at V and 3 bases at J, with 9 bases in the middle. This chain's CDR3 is CASSLLSVTDTQYF. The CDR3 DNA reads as TGTGCCAGCAGCTTATTATCCGTTACAGATACGCAGTATTTT.

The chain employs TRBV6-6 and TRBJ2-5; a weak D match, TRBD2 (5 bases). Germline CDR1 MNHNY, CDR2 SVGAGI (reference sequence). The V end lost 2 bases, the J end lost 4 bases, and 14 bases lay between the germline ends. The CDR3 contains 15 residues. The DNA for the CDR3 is TGTGCCAGCAGTTACCCTCAAAAACTAGGAGAGACCCAGTACTTC. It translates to CASSYPQKLGETQYF.

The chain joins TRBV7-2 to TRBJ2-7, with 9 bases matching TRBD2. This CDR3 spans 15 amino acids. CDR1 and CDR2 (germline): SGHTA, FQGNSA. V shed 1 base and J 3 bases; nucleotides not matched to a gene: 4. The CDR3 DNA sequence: TGTGCCAGCAGCTTAGTTAGCGGGAGTGTCTACGAGCAGTACTTC. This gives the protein CASSLVSGSVYEQYF. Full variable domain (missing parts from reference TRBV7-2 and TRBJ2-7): GAGVSQSPSNKVTEKGKDVELRCDPISGHTALYWYRQSLGQGLEFLIYFQGNSAPDKSGLPSDRFSAERTGGSVSTLTIQRTQQEDSAVYLCASSLVSGSVYEQYFGPGTRLTVT.

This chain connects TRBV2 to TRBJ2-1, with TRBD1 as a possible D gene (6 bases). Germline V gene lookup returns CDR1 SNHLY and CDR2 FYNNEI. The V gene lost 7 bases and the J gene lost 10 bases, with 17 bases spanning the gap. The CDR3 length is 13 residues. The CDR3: CASTSEQGGEQFF. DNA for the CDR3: TGTGCCAGCACCTCCGAACAGGGCGGCGAGCAGTTCTTC. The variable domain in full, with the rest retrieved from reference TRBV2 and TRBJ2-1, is EPEVTQTPSHQVTQMGQEVILRCVPISNHLYFYWYRQILGQKVEFLVSFYNNEISEKSEIFDDQFSVERPDGSNFTLKIRSTKLEDSAMYFCASTSEQGGEQFFGPGTRLTVL.

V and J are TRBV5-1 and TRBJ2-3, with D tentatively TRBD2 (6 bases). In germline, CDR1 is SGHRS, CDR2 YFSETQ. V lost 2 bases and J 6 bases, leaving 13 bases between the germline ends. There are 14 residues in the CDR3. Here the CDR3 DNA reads TGCGCCAGCAGCTTCGGGGGAGTTGTGGATACGCAGTATTTT. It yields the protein CASSFGGVVDTQYF.

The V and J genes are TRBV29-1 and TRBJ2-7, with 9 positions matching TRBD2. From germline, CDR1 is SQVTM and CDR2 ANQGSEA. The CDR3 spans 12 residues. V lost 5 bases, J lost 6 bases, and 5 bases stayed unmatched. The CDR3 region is CSVHLAGTEQYF. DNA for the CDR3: TGCAGCGTTCACCTAGCGGGGACCGAGCAGTACTTC.

The chain's CDR3 is CASSILGGGGETQYF. CDR3 nucleotide sequence: TGTGCCAGTAGTATATTAGGAGGGGGCGGTGAGACCCAGTACTTC. The chain carries TRBV19 and TRBJ2-5, with D possibly being TRBD1 (7 bases). The V gene's germline CDR1 is LNHDA and CDR2 SQIVND (reference sequence). Trimming left V 2 bases short and J 5 bases short, with 15 bases between. The CDR3 is made up of 15 amino acids.

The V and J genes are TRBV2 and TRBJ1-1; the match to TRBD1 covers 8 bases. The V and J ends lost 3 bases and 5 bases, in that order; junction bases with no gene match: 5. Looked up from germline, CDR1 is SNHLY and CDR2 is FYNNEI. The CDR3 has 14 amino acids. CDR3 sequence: CASSDRTGGTEAFF. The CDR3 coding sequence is TGTGCCAGCAGTGACCGAACAGGGGGGACTGAAGCTTTCTTT. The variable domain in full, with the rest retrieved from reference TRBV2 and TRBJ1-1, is EPEVTQTPSHQVTQMGQEVILRCVPISNHLYFYWYRQILGQKVEFLVSFYNNEISEKSEIFDDQFSVERPDGSNFTLKIRSTKLEDSAMYFCASSDRTGGTEAFFGQGTRLTVV.

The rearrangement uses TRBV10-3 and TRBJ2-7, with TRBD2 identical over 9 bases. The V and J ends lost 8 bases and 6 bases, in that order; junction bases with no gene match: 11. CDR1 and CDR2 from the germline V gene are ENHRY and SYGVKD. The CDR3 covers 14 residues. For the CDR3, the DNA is TGTGCCATCGGGGGGGGCCTAGCGGGACGCGAGCAGTACTTC. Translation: CAIGGGLAGREQYF.

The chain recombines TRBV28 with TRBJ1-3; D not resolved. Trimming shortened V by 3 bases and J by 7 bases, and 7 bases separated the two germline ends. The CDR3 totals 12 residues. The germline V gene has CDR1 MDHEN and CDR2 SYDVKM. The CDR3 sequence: CASSLRGNTIYF. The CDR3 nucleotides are TGTGCCAGCAGTTTGCGCGGGAACACCATATATTTT.

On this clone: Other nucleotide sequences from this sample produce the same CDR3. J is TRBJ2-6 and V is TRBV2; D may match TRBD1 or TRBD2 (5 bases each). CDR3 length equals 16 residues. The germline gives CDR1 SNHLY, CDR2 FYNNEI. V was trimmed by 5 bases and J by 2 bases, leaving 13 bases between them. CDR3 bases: TGTGCCAGCAGTATACCGGGACGGGCTGGGGCCAACGTCCTGACTTTC. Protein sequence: CASSIPGRAGANVLTF.

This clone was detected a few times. CDR3 in amino acids: CASNKGTGASNQPQHF. DNA of the CDR3: TGTGCCAGTAATAAGGGGACAGGAGCGAGCAATCAGCCCCAGCATTTT. The V and J genes are TRBV19 and TRBJ1-5; 8 nucleotides agree with TRBD1. In germline, CDR1 is LNHDA, CDR2 SQIVND (reference sequence). The CDR3 consists of 16 residues. The V gene end was trimmed by 7 bases and the J gene end by 1 base; junction bases not matched to a gene: 9. Using reference TRBV19 and TRBJ1-5 for the parts outside the CDR3, the full variable domain is DGGITQSPKYLFRKEGQNVTLSCEQNLNHDAMYWYRQDPGQGLRLIYYSQIVNDFQKGDIAEGYSVSREKKESFPLTVTSAQKNPTAFYLCASNKGTGASNQPQHFGDGTRLSIL.

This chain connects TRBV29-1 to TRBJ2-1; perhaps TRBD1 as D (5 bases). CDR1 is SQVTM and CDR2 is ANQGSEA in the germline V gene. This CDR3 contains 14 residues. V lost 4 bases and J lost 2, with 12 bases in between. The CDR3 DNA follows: TGCAGCGTTGTCTCTGGGGCTCCCTACAATGAGCAGTTCTTC. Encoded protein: CSVVSGAPYNEQFF.

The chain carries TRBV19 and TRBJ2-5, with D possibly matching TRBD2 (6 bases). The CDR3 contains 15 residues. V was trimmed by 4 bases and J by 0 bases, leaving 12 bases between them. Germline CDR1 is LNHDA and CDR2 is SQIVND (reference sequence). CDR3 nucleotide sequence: TGTGCCAGTAGTACGGGGACTTTGTACCAAGAGACCCAGTACTTC. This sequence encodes CASSTGTLYQETQYF.

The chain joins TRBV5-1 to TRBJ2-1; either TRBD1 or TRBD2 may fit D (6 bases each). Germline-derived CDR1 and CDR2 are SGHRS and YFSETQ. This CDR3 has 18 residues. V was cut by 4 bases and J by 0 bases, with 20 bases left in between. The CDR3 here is CASSPGVSADSSYNEQFF. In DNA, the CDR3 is TGCGCCAGCAGCCCGGGGGTCTCAGCGGACAGCTCCTACAATGAGCAGTTCTTC.

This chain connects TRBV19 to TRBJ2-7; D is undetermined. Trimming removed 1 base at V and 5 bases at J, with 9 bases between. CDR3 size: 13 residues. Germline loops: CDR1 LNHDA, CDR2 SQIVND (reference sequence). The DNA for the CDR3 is TGTGCCAGTAGTATAGTTGGCGGTAACGAGCAGTACTTC. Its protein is CASSIVGGNEQYF.

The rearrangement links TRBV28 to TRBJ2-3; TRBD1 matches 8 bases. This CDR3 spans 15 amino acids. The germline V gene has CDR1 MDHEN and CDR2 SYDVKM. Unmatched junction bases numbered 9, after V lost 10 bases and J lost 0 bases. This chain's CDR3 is CATNLQGASTDTQYF. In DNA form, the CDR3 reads TGTGCCACCAATCTTCAGGGGGCTAGCACAGATACGCAGTATTTT. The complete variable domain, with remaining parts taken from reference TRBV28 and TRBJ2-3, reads DVKVTQSSRYLVKRTGEKVFLECVQDMDHENMFWYRQDPGLGLRLIYFSYDVKMKEKGDIPEGYSVSREKKERFSLILESASTNQTSMYLCATNLQGASTDTQYFGPGTRLTVL.

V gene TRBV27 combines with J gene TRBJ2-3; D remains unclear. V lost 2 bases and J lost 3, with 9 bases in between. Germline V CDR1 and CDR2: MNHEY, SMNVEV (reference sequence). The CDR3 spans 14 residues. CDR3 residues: CASSLTLSTDTQYF. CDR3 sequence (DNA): TGTGCCAGCAGTTTAACCCTTTCAACAGATACGCAGTATTTT.

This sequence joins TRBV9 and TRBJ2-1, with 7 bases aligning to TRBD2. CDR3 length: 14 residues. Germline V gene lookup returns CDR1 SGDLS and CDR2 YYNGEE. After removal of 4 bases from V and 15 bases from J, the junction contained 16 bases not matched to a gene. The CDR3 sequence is CASSPRSGTDMGFF. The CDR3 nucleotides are TGTGCCAGCAGCCCTCGGAGCGGGACCGACATGGGGTTCTTC.

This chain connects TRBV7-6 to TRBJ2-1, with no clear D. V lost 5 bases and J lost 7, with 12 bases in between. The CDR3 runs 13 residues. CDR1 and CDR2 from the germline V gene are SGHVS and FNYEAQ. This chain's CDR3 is CASSIGVRNEQFF. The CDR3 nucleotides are TGTGCCAGCAGCATAGGAGTGAGGAATGAGCAGTTCTTC.

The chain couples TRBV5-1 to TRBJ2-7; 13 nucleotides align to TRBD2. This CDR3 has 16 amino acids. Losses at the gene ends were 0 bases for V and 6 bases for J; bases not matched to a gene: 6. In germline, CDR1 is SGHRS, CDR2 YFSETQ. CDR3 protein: CASSLGGLAGFLEQYF. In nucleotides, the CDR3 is TGCGCCAGCAGCTTGGGGGGACTAGCGGGGTTCCTCGAGCAGTACTTC.

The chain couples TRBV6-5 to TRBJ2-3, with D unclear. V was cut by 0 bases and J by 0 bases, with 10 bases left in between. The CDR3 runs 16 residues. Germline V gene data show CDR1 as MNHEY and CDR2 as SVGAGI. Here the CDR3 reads CASSYSPRPSTDTQYF. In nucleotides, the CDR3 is TGTGCCAGCAGTTACTCTCCGCGGCCTAGCACAGATACGCAGTATTTT.